Listed here are 25 T cell receptor beta chains from one sample, sequenced in a study of identical twins. TCRdb re-analysed the 5' RACE reads in MiXCR, keeping a single row per CDR3 protein. The table includes around 140,000 distinct CDR3 sequences, approximately 4% detected once. Sequencing used memory T cells sorted from blood. These receptors were obtained from a man between 18 and 35 years old in good health.

This clonotype was counted at least ten times. V is TRBV29-1 and J is TRBJ2-3; no definite D call. V shed 8 bases and J shed 2 bases, with 14 bases lying between them. Germline V gene lookup returns CDR1 SQVTM and CDR2 ANQGSEA. This CDR3 is built from 13 residues. In nucleotides, the CDR3 is TGCAGCTCGGACGGAGATTCCACAGATACGCAGTATTTT. Protein product: CSSDGDSTDTQYF.

This clonotype was counted ten times or more. V and J are TRBV2 and TRBJ2-1; 7 bases match TRBD1. Germline values: CDR1 SNHLY, CDR2 FYNNEI. J gave up 0 bases and V 7 bases, and 6 bases lay outside the gene matches. The CDR3 loop spans 15 amino acids. CDR3 protein: CASKRQGNSYNEQFF. CDR3 in DNA: TGTGCCAGCAAGCGACAGGGAAACTCCTACAATGAGCAGTTCTTC.

The table lists this clonotype with many counts. V usage is TRBV20-1 and J usage is TRBJ2-1; D remains ambiguous. The germline CDR1 and CDR2 sequences are DFQATT and SNEGSKA (reference sequence). V was trimmed by 6 bases and J by 2 bases, leaving 11 bases between them. The CDR3 spans 13 residues. The CDR3 nucleotides read TGCAGTGCCAGATCGGTCGCCTACAATGAGCAGTTCTTC. Its translation: CSARSVAYNEQFF.

This clonotype was counted many times. The chain links TRBV20-1 to TRBJ2-7, with 7 positions matching TRBD2. The CDR3 is made up of 12 amino acids. Germline-derived CDR1 and CDR2 are DFQATT and SNEGSKA (reference sequence). The junction had 1 base not matched to a gene; V was cut back by 1 base and J by 4 bases. The CDR3 loop is CSARGGGYEQYF. The CDR3, as DNA: TGCAGTGCTAGAGGGGGGGGTTACGAGCAGTACTTC.

This clonotype came up many times. The V and J genes are TRBV9 and TRBJ2-1, with 7 bases fitting TRBD2. Germline V gene lookup returns CDR1 SGDLS and CDR2 YYNGEE. Trimming removed 4 bases from V and 7 bases from J; junction bases left unmatched: 8. The CDR3 is 14 residues long. CDR3 region: CASSPSGTLNEQFF. CDR3 nucleotide sequence: TGTGCCAGCAGCCCTAGCGGTACATTAAATGAGCAGTTCTTC.

This clonotype was observed many times. The V gene is TRBV20-1, the J gene TRBJ1-2; no clear D. Trimming left V 3 bases short and J 5 bases short, with 10 bases between. CDR1 is DFQATT, CDR2 SNEGSKA, per germline (reference sequence). This CDR3 spans 12 amino acids. CDR3 DNA: TGCAGTGCTAGGCGCGACACGTATGGCTACACCTTC. This codes for CSARRDTYGYTF.

This clonotype was observed many times. V gene TRBV20-1 combines with J gene TRBJ2-1; the D gene is possibly TRBD2 (6 bases). There are 14 residues in the CDR3. Trimming left V 1 base short and J 6 bases short, with 13 bases between. Germline assignment: CDR1 DFQATT and CDR2 SNEGSKA (reference sequence). The CDR3 sequence is CSARVWGRSNEQFF. CDR3 in DNA: TGCAGTGCTAGAGTCTGGGGGAGGAGCAATGAGCAGTTCTTC.

Many counts were recorded for this clonotype. J is TRBJ2-4 and V is TRBV20-1; D uncertain. The V end lost 3 bases, the J end lost 0 bases, and 15 bases lay between the germline ends. The CDR3 runs to 16 residues. CDR1 and CDR2 (germline): DFQATT, SNEGSKA (reference sequence). The CDR3 protein is CSASASTEIAKNIQYF. The CDR3 region has the DNA TGCAGTGCTAGCGCTAGTACGGAAATAGCCAAAAACATTCAGTACTTC.

This clonotype was detected ten times or more. The chain is built from TRBV10-2 and TRBJ1-5; TRBD1 matches at 11 bases. J lost 6 bases, V lost 4 bases, and 2 bases had no gene match. The CDR3 contains 14 residues. Germline V gene lookup returns CDR1 WSHSY and CDR2 SAAADI. The CDR3: CASSGTGGIQPQHF. In DNA form, the CDR3 reads TGCGCCAGCAGTGGGACAGGGGGCATTCAGCCCCAGCATTTT.

The gene calls are TRBV18 and TRBJ2-5; D might be TRBD2 (6 bases). From germline, CDR1 is KGHSH and CDR2 LQKENI. The CDR3 spans 18 residues. The V gene lost 1 base and the J gene lost 1 base, with 19 bases spanning the gap. CDR3 bases: TGTGCCAGCTCACCACGGCCCAATAGCGGACTACTCCAAGAGACCCAGTACTTC. Amino acids: CASSPRPNSGLLQETQYF.

In its sample, this clonotype was seen a few times. CDR3 in amino acids: CASSLSGGQYF. CDR3 nucleotide sequence: TGTGCCAGCAGCTTATCCGGGGGGCAGTACTTC. The V gene is TRBV7-6, the J gene TRBJ2-7; D is possibly TRBD2 (6 bases). Germline CDR1 SGHVS, CDR2 FNYEAQ. This CDR3 contains 11 residues. V gave up 2 bases and J gave up 9 bases, with 8 bases separating them.

This clonotype was found many times. The gene calls are TRBV7-8 and TRBJ2-6, with D unclear. Deletions cut 5 bases from V and 3 bases from J, with 11 bases between. The CDR3 extends over 15 amino acids. CDR1 is SGHVS, CDR2 FQNEAQ, per germline. The CDR3 loop is CASSPMLGGANVLTF. CDR3 nucleotides: TGTGCCAGCAGCCCTATGTTGGGTGGGGCCAACGTCCTGACTTTC.

This clonotype was recorded at least ten times. The V call is TRBV4-1, the J call TRBJ1-2; D might be TRBD1 (5 bases). CDR3 size: 13 residues. V lost 4 bases and J lost 7, with 13 bases in between. The germline CDR1 and CDR2 sequences are MGHRA and YSYEKL. In DNA, the CDR3 is TGCGCCAGCAGCCCCCTATACGGGGGTGGCTACACCTTC. Translating it yields CASSPLYGGGYTF.

V usage is TRBV24-1 and J usage is TRBJ2-3; TRBD2 is a possible D gene (6 bases). The germline CDR1 and CDR2 sequences are KGHDR and SFDVKD. The CDR3 is made up of 16 amino acids. Trimming pared 5 bases from V and 2 bases from J, leaving 16 bases between. CDR3 nucleotides: TGTGCCACCAGTGTACCGGGACTCGGAAACACAGATACGCAGTATTTT. Protein: CATSVPGLGNTDTQYF.

This clonotype appeared many times. The junction does not match germline at one end; this may be a read error. The chain couples TRBV5-1 to TRBJ2-6, with D uncertain. From germline, CDR1 is SGHRS and CDR2 YFSETQ. The CDR3 sequence is 17 residues long. The CDR3 is CASSLDPAGSGANVLTF. DNA for the CDR3: TGCGCCAGCAGCTTGGACCCGGCTGGTTCTGGTGCCAACGTCCTGACTTTC.

This clonotype was counted many times. The chain recombines TRBV6-2 or TRBV6-3 with TRBJ2-1; D possibly corresponds to TRBD2 (5 bases). V lost 6 bases to trimming and J lost 8 bases, with 23 bases between them. The germline CDR1 and CDR2 sequences are MNHEY and SVGEGT. This CDR3 contains 16 residues. The CDR3 sequence is CASRPPGLAGSDEQFF. In DNA form, the CDR3 reads TGTGCCAGCAGGCCACCGGGCCTAGCAGGTTCCGATGAGCAGTTCTTC.

This clonotype was recorded at least ten times. The chain has TRBV9 and TRBJ2-5; 10 bases align to TRBD1. This CDR3 spans 18 amino acids. Germline values: CDR1 SGDLS, CDR2 YYNGEE. V shed 0 bases, J shed 5 bases, and the junction held 13 bases outside the gene matches. The CDR3 coding sequence is TGTGCCAGCAGCGTAGGAGGGGGGGGGACAGGGGTGATGGAGACCCAGTACTTC. Its translation: CASSVGGGGTGVMETQYF.

This clonotype was counted ten times or more. The CDR3 reads CASSLGTAGNKKLFF. The CDR3 DNA reads TGTGCCAGCAGTTTAGGGACAGCGGGGAATAAAAAACTGTTTTTT. J is TRBJ1-4 and V is TRBV6-5; 7 positions agree with TRBD1. With V trimmed by 4 bases and J by 9 bases, 11 bases remained unmatched. The length of the CDR3 is 15 residues. CDR1 is MNHEY, CDR2 SVGAGI, per germline.

This clonotype was seen at least ten times. The rearrangement joins TRBV20-1 to TRBJ2-3; 12 bases match TRBD2. This CDR3 is built from 16 residues. Germline V gene sequence: CDR1 DFQATT, CDR2 SNEGSKA (reference sequence). V shed 3 bases and J 3 bases; nucleotides not matched to a gene: 7. The CDR3 sequence: CSARDKLAGGTDTQYF. CDR3 nucleotide sequence: TGCAGTGCTAGGGATAAACTAGCGGGAGGAACAGATACGCAGTATTTT.

This clonotype appeared many times. The chain couples TRBV2 to TRBJ1-5, with TRBD1 as a possible D gene (5 bases). CDR1 and CDR2 from the germline V gene are SNHLY and FYNNEI. The CDR3 length is 15 residues. Trimming removed 4 bases from V and 0 bases from J, with 10 bases in between. The CDR3: CASSVGAASNQPQHF. DNA of the CDR3: TGTGCCAGCAGTGTTGGGGCAGCTAGCAATCAGCCCCAGCATTTT.

This clonotype has a count of ten or more. The J gene is TRBJ2-2, the V gene TRBV20-1, with 9 nucleotides matching TRBD1. Germline values: CDR1 DFQATT, CDR2 SNEGSKA (reference sequence). Trimming removed 6 bases from V and 4 bases from J; junction bases left unmatched: 6. There are 14 residues in the CDR3. CDR3 nucleotide sequence: TGCAGTGCGAACAGGGGGCAGGGCACCGGGGAGCTGTTTTTT. Residues: CSANRGQGTGELFF.

The chain couples TRBV6-1 to TRBJ2-7, with D possibly being TRBD1 (5 bases). CDR1 is MNHNS and CDR2 is SASEGT in the germline V gene. V lost 3 bases, J lost 3 bases, and 6 bases lay in between. This CDR3 is built from 12 residues. Here the CDR3 reads CASSDQGYEQYV. The CDR3 DNA follows: TGTGCCAGCAGTGATCAGGGCTACGAGCAGTACGTC.

This clonotype showed up many times. This rearrangement joins TRBV5-1 to TRBJ2-1; D call uncertain. Germline V lookup: CDR1 SGHRS, CDR2 YFSETQ. The CDR3 consists of 12 residues. The V and J ends lost 0 bases and 8 bases respectively, with 6 bases between them. The CDR3 is CASSLGVHEQFF. Here the CDR3 DNA reads TGCGCCAGCAGCTTGGGAGTTCATGAGCAGTTCTTC.

This clonotype was seen at least ten times. The V call is TRBV7-9, the J call TRBJ1-4; 7 bases map to TRBD1. The CDR3 length is 14 residues. Trimming removed 3 bases from V and 3 bases from J; junction bases left unmatched: 1. The V gene's germline CDR1 is SEHNR and CDR2 FQNEAQ (reference sequence). The CDR3 loop is CASSFDRANEKLFF. DNA of the CDR3: TGTGCCAGCAGCTTCGACAGGGCTAATGAAAAACTGTTTTTT. The full variable domain, with the rest looked up from reference TRBV7-9 and TRBJ1-4, is DTGVSQNPRHKITKRGQNVTFRCDPISEHNRLYWYRQTLGQGPEFLTYFQNEAQLEKSRLLSDRFSAERPKGSFSTLEIQRTEQGDSAMYLCASSFDRANEKLFFGSGTQLSVL.

This clonotype was counted ten times or more. The chain carries TRBV29-1 and TRBJ2-3; D is possibly TRBD2 (5 bases). The germline CDR1 and CDR2 sequences are SQVTM and ANQGSEA. The CDR3 extends over 14 amino acids. V lost 2 bases, J lost 0 bases, and 9 bases lay in between. Here the CDR3 reads CSVEPSGSTDTQYF. Here the CDR3 DNA reads TGCAGCGTTGAACCCAGCGGAAGCACAGATACGCAGTATTTT.